Listed here is a single T cell receptor (beta chain). Antigen: not known. Additional DNA sequences in this sample encode the identical CDR3. The sample originates from a study of shared clonotypes between healthy human individuals. General study results and limits: Shared clonotypes: approximately 5% naive CD4, around 3.4% naive CD8, less than 2.5% memory CD4, 0.4% to 0.45% memory CD8.

Germline CDR1 and CDR2: GTSNPN and SVGIG (reference sequence). The CDR3 consists of 12 residues. Only CD45RO-negative cells positively selected for CCR7 counted as naive CD8 cells, so terminally differentiated effector memory CD45RA+ cells were excluded. Profiling relied on immunoSEQ multiplex PCR, and the TCRdb table lists in-frame clones only, not all of them. The sample records approximately 600,000 clones, approximately 95% being singletons. The genes are TRBV30 and TRBJ2-5, with D hard to call. The J call is doubtful: the DNA matches TRBJ2-7 better. The sequence came from a woman aged 30 to 39 in good health. Sequencing was performed on naive CD8+ T cells sorted from blood. CDR3 nucleotide sequence: TGTGCCTGGAGTGTACTCGGCTACGAGCAGTACTTC. As protein: CAWSVLGYEQYF.